The 14 T cell receptor beta chains below were found in one sample sequenced in a study of T cells in tuberculosis. TCRdb keeps only in-frame clones here, not all; method: immunoSEQ multiplex PCR. The table lists tens of thousands of clones, about nine tenths of them singletons, with less than 2.5% in the top ten. After thawing and overnight rest, PBMC were stained with GMM-loaded CD1B tetramer, viability dye and anti-CD3 for sorting. The CD1B tetramers carried C32 glucose monomycolate purified from Rhodococcus equi. Sequenced sample: CD1b-GMM tetramer-negative cells sorted from PBMCs. Receptor source: an adult woman with latent tuberculosis.

The chain joins TRBV15 to TRBJ2-5; 7 bases align to TRBD2. The germline gives CDR1 LNHNV, CDR2 YYDKDF (reference sequence). CDR3 length: 13 amino acids. The V and J ends lost 4 bases and 5 bases, in that order; junction bases with no gene match: 4. CDR3: CATSTIGGETQYF. DNA of the CDR3: TGTGCCACCAGCACGATCGGGGGGGAGACCCAGTACTTC.

V and J are TRBV10-1 and TRBJ1-1, with a possible D match to TRBD1 (6 bases). Trimming left V 3 bases short and J 3 bases short, with 17 bases between. This CDR3 spans 16 amino acids. Germline CDR1 WNHNN, CDR2 SYGVQD (reference sequence). DNA for the CDR3: TGCGCCAGCAGTGAACACTTTAGGGGGGGCTACACTGAAGCTTTCTTT. It specifies CASSEHFRGGYTEAFF.

This clone appeared a few times. This sequence joins TRBV7-9 and TRBJ1-5, with 10 bases fitting TRBD1. The ends lost 5 bases at V and 4 bases at J; junction bases unmatched: 14. The CDR3 runs to 18 residues. The germline V gene encodes CDR1 SEHNR and CDR2 FQNEAQ (reference sequence). The CDR3 spells CASSAFRQGAGSNQPQHF. The DNA of the CDR3 is TGTGCCAGCAGCGCATTTAGACAGGGGGCGGGGAGTAATCAGCCCCAGCATTTT.

This clone was seen a single time. The CDR3 protein is CASSDPGQGLYGYTF. For the CDR3, the DNA is TGCGCCAGCAGTGATCCGGGACAGGGCCTCTATGGCTACACCTTC. This chain joins TRBV10-1 and TRBJ1-2; 9 bases are shared with TRBD1. Trimming at V came to 3 bases and at J to 4 bases, leaving 6 bases not matched to a gene. The V gene's germline CDR1 is WNHNN and CDR2 SYGVQD (reference sequence). The CDR3 is made up of 15 amino acids.

The chain couples TRBV27 to TRBJ1-2; a weak D match, TRBD1 (5 bases). The V end lost 3 bases, the J end lost 2 bases, and 7 bases lay between the germline ends. The CDR3 extends over 13 amino acids. CDR1 and CDR2 (germline): MNHEY, SMNVEV (reference sequence). CDR3 region: CASSLSGNYGYTF. Here the CDR3 DNA reads TGTGCCAGCAGTTTGTCAGGGAACTATGGCTACACCTTC.

The chain is built from TRBV29-1 and TRBJ1-5, with 7 bases identical to TRBD1. Germline CDR1 reads SQVTM; CDR2 reads ANQGSEA. The junction had 3 bases not matched to a gene; V was cut back by 7 bases and J by 0 bases. The CDR3 is 13 amino acids. The CDR3 loop is CSARTGSNQPQHF. The CDR3 region has the DNA TGCAGCGCCAGGACAGGTAGCAATCAGCCCCAGCATTTT.

The CDR3 protein is CASKTGATEAFF. CDR3 nucleotide sequence: TGTGCCAGTAAAACAGGGGCCACTGAAGCTTTCTTT. The chain has TRBV19 and TRBJ1-1, with 7 bases that match TRBD1. There are 12 residues in the CDR3. CDR1 LNHDA and CDR2 SQIVND come from the germline V gene (reference sequence). J gave up 4 bases and V 7 bases, and 3 bases lay outside the gene matches.

The chain uses TRBV11-2 and TRBJ2-1; D call uncertain. This CDR3 comprises 11 residues. Germline V gene lookup returns CDR1 SGHAT and CDR2 FQNNGV. The V end lost 7 bases, the J end lost 7 bases, and 8 bases lay between the germline ends. The CDR3 sequence is CASTLVNEQFF. CDR3 bases: TGTGCCAGCACCCTAGTAAATGAGCAGTTCTTC.

The chain carries TRBV5-1 and TRBJ1-2, with TRBD1 as a possible D gene (6 bases). Germline CDR1 is SGHRS and CDR2 is YFSETQ. The CDR3 has 15 amino acids. V gave up 0 bases and J gave up 0 bases, with 9 bases separating them. The CDR3 sequence: CASSLGSGANYGYTF. As DNA, the CDR3 is TGCGCCAGCAGCTTGGGGTCAGGGGCTAACTATGGCTACACCTTC.

This chain connects TRBV7-9 to TRBJ2-5; maybe TRBD1 (6 bases). Per germline, CDR1 SEHNR and CDR2 FQNEAQ (reference sequence). V was shortened by 1 base and J by 5 bases, with 11 bases between the two germline ends. The CDR3 extends over 14 amino acids. CDR3 bases: TGTGCCAGCAGCTTAGTGGGGGCAGGGGAGACCCAGTACTTC. Protein sequence: CASSLVGAGETQYF.

There are a few counts of this clone. The gene calls are TRBV4-2 and TRBJ1-3; D remains ambiguous. Trimming pared 0 bases from V and 0 bases from J, leaving 18 bases between. In germline, CDR1 is LGHNA, CDR2 YNFKEQ. CDR3 length equals 19 residues. As DNA, the CDR3 is TGTGCCAGCAGCCAAGAGTTGGGAGGCAGACTGACCTCTGGAAACACCATATATTTT. Its translation is CASSQELGGRLTSGNTIYF.

The J gene is TRBJ2-2, the V gene TRBV11-1; 14 bases are a match to TRBD2. The V gene end was trimmed by 1 base and the J gene end by 0 bases; junction bases not matched to a gene: 1. The CDR3 is 18 residues long. Looked up from germline, CDR1 is SGHAT and CDR2 is FQDESV (reference sequence). CDR3 protein: CASSLGLAGGPNTGELFF. CDR3 DNA sequence: TGTGCCAGCAGCTTAGGACTAGCGGGGGGGCCGAACACCGGGGAGCTGTTTTTT.

The chain couples TRBV4-2 to TRBJ2-3; D is ambiguous. From germline, CDR1 is LGHNA and CDR2 YNFKEQ. CDR3 length equals 16 residues. Between the trimmed V and J ends, which lost 1 base and 1 base, there was a span of 12 bases. Written as DNA, the CDR3 is TGTGCCAGCAGCCAAGCACCCCTATCCCGCACAGATACGCAGTATTTT. Translating gives CASSQAPLSRTDTQYF.

This clone was counted once. This rearrangement joins TRBV7-9 to TRBJ2-3; D not certain. The V gene lost 2 bases and the J gene lost 0 bases, with 12 bases spanning the gap. CDR1 is SEHNR, CDR2 FQNEAQ, per germline (reference sequence). The CDR3 runs to 16 residues. DNA for the CDR3: TGTGCCAGCAGCTTACCAGGTTCTACTAGCACAGATACGCAGTATTTT. The encoded protein is CASSLPGSTSTDTQYF.